The sequence of this T cell receptor (beta chain) was determined in a study of shared clonotypes between healthy human individuals. Running of the assay took place at deep level. Sorted-subset replicate PCRs used 150 to 200 ng of genomic DNA. This amount corresponded to tens of thousands of T cell genomes. Only in-frame clones appear in the TCRdb table, and some are missing; sequencing was by immunoSEQ multiplex PCR. The sample carries some 740,000 clones, 80% to 95% recorded once. CD45RO-negative CD8 cells positively selected for CCR7 made up the naive population, which excluded terminally differentiated effector memory CD45RA+ cells. Note on this clone: The antigen remains undetermined.

The V gene lost 1 base and the J gene lost 2 bases, with 11 bases spanning the gap. The CDR3 spans 16 residues. CDR1 is SGHVS and CDR2 is FQNEAQ in the germline V gene. Notes on the study in general: Large sequencing depth failed to make sorted-subset sequencing complete, rarefaction showed. The study found lower generation probabilities in non-shared clonotypes than in those shared by all four donors.

Sequencing used naive CD8+ T cells sorted from blood. This receptor was identified in a man aged 25-45 years in good health. The chain is built from TRBV7-8 and TRBJ2-2; D unresolved. CDR3 sequence reads: CASSLVGRSNTGELFF. The CDR3 DNA follows: TGTGCCAGCAGCTTAGTGGGCCGCTCTAACACCGGGGAGCTGTTTTTT.